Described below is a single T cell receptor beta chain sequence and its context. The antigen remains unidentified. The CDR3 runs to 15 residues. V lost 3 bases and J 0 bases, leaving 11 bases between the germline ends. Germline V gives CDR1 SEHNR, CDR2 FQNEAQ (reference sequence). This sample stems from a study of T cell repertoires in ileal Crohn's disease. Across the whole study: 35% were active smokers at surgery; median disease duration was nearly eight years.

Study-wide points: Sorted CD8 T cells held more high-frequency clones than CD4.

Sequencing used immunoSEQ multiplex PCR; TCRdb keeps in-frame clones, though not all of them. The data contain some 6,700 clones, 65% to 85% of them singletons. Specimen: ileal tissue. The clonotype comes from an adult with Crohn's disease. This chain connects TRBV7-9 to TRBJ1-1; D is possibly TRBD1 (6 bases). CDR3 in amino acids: CASSLGAGMNTEAFF. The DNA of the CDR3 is TGTGCCAGCAGCTTGGGGGCAGGGATGAACACTGAAGCTTTCTTT.